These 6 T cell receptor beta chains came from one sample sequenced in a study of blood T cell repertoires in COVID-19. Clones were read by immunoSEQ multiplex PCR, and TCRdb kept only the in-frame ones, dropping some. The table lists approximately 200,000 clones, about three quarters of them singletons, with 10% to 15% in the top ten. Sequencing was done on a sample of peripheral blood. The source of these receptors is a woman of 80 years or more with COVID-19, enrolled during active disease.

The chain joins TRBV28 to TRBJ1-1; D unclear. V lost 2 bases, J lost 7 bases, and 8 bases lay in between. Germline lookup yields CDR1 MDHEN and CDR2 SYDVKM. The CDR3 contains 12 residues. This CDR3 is CASSLQSNEAFF. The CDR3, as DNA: TGTGCCAGCAGTTTACAGTCCAATGAAGCTTTCTTT.

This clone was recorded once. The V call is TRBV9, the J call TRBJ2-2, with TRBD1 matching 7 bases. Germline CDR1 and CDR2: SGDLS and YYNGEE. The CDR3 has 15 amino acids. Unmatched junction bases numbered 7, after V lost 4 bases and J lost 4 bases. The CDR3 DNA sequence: TGTGCCAGCAGCCGATTCGACAGGGTCACCGGGGAGCTGTTTTTT. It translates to CASSRFDRVTGELFF.

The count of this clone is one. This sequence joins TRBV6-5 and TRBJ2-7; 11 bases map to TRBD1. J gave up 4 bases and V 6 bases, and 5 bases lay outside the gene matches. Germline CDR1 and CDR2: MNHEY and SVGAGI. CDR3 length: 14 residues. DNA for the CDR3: TGTGCCAGCAGCGGACAGGGGGCGTTTTACGAGCAGTACTTC. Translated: CASSGQGAFYEQYF.

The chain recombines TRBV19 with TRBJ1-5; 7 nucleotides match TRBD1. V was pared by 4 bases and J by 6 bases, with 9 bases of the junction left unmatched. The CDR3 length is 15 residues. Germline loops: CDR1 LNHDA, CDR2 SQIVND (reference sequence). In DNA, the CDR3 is TGTGCCAGTAGTACCTTCAGGGGGGTAGGTCAGCCCCAGCATTTT. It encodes CASSTFRGVGQPQHF.

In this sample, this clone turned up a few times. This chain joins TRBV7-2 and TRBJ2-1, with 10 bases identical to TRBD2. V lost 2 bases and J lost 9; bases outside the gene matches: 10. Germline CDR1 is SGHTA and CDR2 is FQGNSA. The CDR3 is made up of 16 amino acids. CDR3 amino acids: CASSLNAASGRSEQFF. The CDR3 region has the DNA TGTGCCAGCAGCTTAAATGCGGCTAGCGGGAGAAGTGAGCAGTTCTTC.

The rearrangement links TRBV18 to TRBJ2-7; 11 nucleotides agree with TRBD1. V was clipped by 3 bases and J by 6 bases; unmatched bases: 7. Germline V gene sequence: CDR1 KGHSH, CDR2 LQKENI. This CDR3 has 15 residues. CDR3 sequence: CASSPIGQGASEQYF. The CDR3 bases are TGTGCCAGCTCACCGATCGGACAGGGGGCGAGCGAGCAGTACTTC. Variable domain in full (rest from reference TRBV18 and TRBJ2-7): NAGVMQNPRHLVRRRGQEARLRCSPMKGHSHVYWYRQLPEEGLKFMVYLQKENIIDESGMPKERFSAEFPKEGPSILRIQQVVRGDSAAYFCASSPIGQGASEQYFGPGTRLTVT.